This T cell receptor beta chain is from a study of regulatory T cells in long-lasting Graves disease (dated by TCRdb to the early 2020s). In the study overall: Newly diagnosed Graves' disease patients had taken antithyroid drugs for less than 3 months. A total of 33 samples underwent TCR sequencing, from about 13 patients with persistent Graves' disease and 20 patients with newly diagnosed Graves' disease. This study used TCR sequencing and RNA sequencing of peripheral blood to compare persistent Graves' disease patients against newly diagnosed Graves' disease patients. The study was registered as a clinical trial and conducted in China. The full study reports these points: Sequencing and analysis were limited to the TCR beta chain. Compared with newly diagnosed patients, persistent Graves' disease patients had lower TCR Shannon entropy and fewer highly expanded clones, which suggests clonal expansion. The study examined only peripheral blood because the primary lesion, thyroid tissue, could not be accessed. The authors noted that the small sample size was a limitation that may lower accuracy. TRBV28, TRBJ1-2 and TRBJ2-5 were preferentially used in persistent disease, while TRBV20-1 and TRBJ2-1 were favored in newly diagnosed disease. More public clonotypes were shared among persistent patients (roughly 2,700) than among newly diagnosed patients (966).

CDR1 and CDR2, looked up from the germline V gene, are MNHEY and SVGEGT. Trimming removed 8 bases from V and 6 bases from J, leaving 11 bases between the germline ends. From the cysteine through the phenylalanine, the CDR3 covers 12 amino acids. Solely the CDR3 DNA is kept, with 36 bases framed from the first base. Libraries came from multiplex PCR. The listed sequencing device is Illumina HiSeq 4000. iRepertoire HTBI primers and Arm-PCR amplification of CDR3 regions were used to construct TCR beta libraries. Gel purification was performed on PCR products prior to sequencing. The paper's processing steps were these. Across samples, roughly 60 TRBV and 12 to 15 TRBJ segments were identified and used for gene usage analysis of CDR3 amino acid clonotypes. Filtered high-quality paired reads were merged into contigs using COPE and FqMerger. BLAST was used to align contigs to IMGT TRBV, TRBD and TRBJ reference genes, and CDR3 was defined according to IMGT. Highly expanded clones were defined as clonotypes with a frequency above 0.1%. Repertoire diversity was measured by Shannon entropy, and V-J evenness by the Gini coefficient. Clonotypes shared by more than one individual were considered public. TCRdb itself trimmed the public reads at Q25 with fastp, ran MiXCR and retained productive beta chains. Merged by CDR3 protein, the rows form single entries marked with the most common genes and DNA. The V and J calls reflect TCRdb's pipeline rather than the authors' work. In this sample the table shows about 540,000 distinct CDR3 sequences, roughly 12% of which occur a single time. In total, the top ten clones hold approximately 9.3% of the sample.

About this clonotype itself: Its antigen remains undetermined. There are no base qualities to consult, and no much larger clone falls within one base.

The time point label here, explained by the study, means: newly diagnosed GD, antithyroid drugs for less than 3 months. For both TCR sequencing and RNA sequencing, RNA was extracted from PBMCs in TRIzol. The diagnosis of Graves' disease was made according to American Thyroid Association guidelines. Patients for the study were recruited at an endocrinology department in Xi'an, China. Each patient gave 8.5 to 9.5 milliliters of peripheral blood, collected in an EDTA anticoagulant tube. Ficoll Paque Plus density gradient separation was used to isolate PBMCs, and no further T cell sorting was done. An Agilent 2100 Bioanalyzer and agarose gel were used to check RNA quality, and a NanoDrop 2000 was used to measure RNA concentration. This same sample was also taken into another study, of T cells in Graves' hyperthyroidism and ophthalmopathy. The other study reports the following: Stable Graves' hyperthyroidism was defined as the absence of progression to ophthalmopathy over 18 months of follow-up. Hyperthyroidism patients were newly diagnosed, had a disease duration of under 2 months, and were aged 18 to 65 years. Any patient with an uncontrolled infection, another autoimmune disease, pregnancy or lactation was excluded. Diagnoses relied on clinical symptoms, serum thyroxine and TRAb, thyroid ultrasound and orbital computed tomography. A first-round RT-PCR of the TCR CDR3 used the HTBI primer set with the Qiagen OneStep RT-PCR kit. Most expanded thyroid clonotypes (frequency above 0.001) were also detected in blood, a finding suggesting that blood repertoires may reflect thyroid immune responses. Ophthalmopathy was separated from stable hyperthyroidism by a 13 V-J signature model, with around 90% sensitivity and roughly 84% specificity obtained in cross-validation and 80%/75% obtained in testing. During validation, the model predicted progression to ophthalmopathy a median of approximately 6 months ahead of onset, with approximately 70% sensitivity and 72.22% specificity. To identify distinguishing TCR V-J signatures, a discovery cohort of around 100 patients was used, comprising 40 to 45 with Graves' ophthalmopathy and approximately 58 with stable Graves' hyperthyroidism. Whether ophthalmopathy could be predicted prospectively was tested in an independent validation cohort made up of 18 to 20 hyperthyroidism patients plus 17 patients who later progressed to ophthalmopathy. The 85 to 100 discovery patients were randomly split 7:3 into training and test sets. In about 6 Graves' hyperthyroidism patients, the study also compared T-cell repertoires from thyroid tissue with T-cell repertoires from blood. Once sampling was done, hyperthyroidism patients were given methimazole at a starting dose of 30 mg daily, whereas ophthalmopathy patients were given high-dose intravenous methylprednisolone. Libraries were constructed in a second round of multiplex PCR, after which size selection and purification were carried out. Libraries were sequenced paired-end with 100 bp reads on an Illumina HiSeq2000. SOAPnuke was used to process the raw data, throwing out any read that contained adapters or uncalled bases, had a mean Phred below 15, or lacked an exact constant-primer or identifier match. High-quality paired reads were merged using COPE v1.2.5, and each unique nucleotide sequence was defined as a clonotype. MiTCR v1.1 was used to align the clonotypes against IMGT TRBV, TRBD and TRBJ reference segments. Only V-J combinations with frequency above 0.0001, covering 99% to 99.2% of repertoires, were analysed. The TCS score was defined as F50 (clonal expansion) divided by E x V (chaos), with BLOSUM62-based TCRdist calculated between CDR3 peptides within each V-J. Welch's t-statistics and random forest reduced around 520 V-J features to 13, which were used in a naive Bayes classifier (R e1071). No statistical method was used to set the sample size in advance, and investigators knew the group allocation. TCR Vbeta CDR3 sequencing of roughly 140 peripheral blood samples (around 45 ophthalmopathy, roughly 74 hyperthyroidism and some 17 progressor patients) is reported in the paper.

This specimen consisted of peripheral blood mononuclear cells (PBMCs), obtained at new diagnosis, from a patient treated with antithyroid drugs. The chain employs TRBV6-2 or TRBV6-3 and TRBJ2-1; D gene: possibly TRBD1, on 6 matching bases. The receptor was isolated from a man younger than 45 with Graves disease. Donor details come from another sample of the same person, matched by shared clones. The DNA sequence reads TGTGCCAGCGAGGGGGTAGCCAATGAGCAGTTCTTC. It is translated as CASEGVANEQFF.